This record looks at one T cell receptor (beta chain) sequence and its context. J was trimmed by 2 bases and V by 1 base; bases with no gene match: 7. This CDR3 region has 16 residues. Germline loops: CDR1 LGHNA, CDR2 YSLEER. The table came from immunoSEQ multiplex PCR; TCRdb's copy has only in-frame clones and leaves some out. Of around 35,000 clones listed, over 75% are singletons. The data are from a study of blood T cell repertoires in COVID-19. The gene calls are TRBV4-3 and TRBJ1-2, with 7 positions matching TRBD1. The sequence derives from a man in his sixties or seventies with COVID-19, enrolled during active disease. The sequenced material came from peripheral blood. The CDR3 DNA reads TGCGCCAGCAGCCAAGTTGTCGCGGGACAGAACTATGGCTACACCTTC. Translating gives CASSQVVAGQNYGYTF.